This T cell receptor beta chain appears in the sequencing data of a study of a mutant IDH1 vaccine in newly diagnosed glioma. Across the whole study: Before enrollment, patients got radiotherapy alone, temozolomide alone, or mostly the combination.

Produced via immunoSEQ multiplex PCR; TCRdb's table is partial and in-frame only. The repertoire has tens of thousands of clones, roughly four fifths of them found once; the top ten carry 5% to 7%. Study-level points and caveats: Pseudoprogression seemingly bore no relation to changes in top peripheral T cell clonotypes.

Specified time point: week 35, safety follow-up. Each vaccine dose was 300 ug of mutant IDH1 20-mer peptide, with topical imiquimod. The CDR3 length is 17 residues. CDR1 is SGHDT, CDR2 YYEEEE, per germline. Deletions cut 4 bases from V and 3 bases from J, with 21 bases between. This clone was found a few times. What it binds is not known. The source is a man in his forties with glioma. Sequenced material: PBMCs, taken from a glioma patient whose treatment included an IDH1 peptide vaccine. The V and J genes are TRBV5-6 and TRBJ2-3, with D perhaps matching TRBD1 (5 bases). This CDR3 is CASSRWQPRTNTDTQYF. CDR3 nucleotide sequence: TGTGCCAGCAGCCGTTGGCAACCCAGGACAAATACAGATACGCAGTATTTT.